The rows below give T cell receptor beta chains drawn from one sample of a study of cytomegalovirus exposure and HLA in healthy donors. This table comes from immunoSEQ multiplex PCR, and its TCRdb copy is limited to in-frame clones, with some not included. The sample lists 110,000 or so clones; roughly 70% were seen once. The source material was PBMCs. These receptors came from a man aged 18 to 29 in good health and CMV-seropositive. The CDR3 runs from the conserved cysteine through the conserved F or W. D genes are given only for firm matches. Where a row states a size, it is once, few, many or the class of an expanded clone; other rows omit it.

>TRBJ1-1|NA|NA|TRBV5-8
CASSRPGWQEAFF
TGTGCCAGCAGCCGCCCGGGTTGGCAGGAAGCTTTCTTT
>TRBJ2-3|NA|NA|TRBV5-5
CASRRDLATPPDTQYF
TGTGCCAGCAGGCGGGATCTAGCCACTCCGCCAGATACGCAGTATTTT
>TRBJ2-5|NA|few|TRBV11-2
CASSLGNSRETQYF
TGTGCCAGCAGCTTAGGAAATTCCCGGGAGACCCAGTACTTC
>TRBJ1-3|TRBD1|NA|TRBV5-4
CASSPGDRNSGNTIYF
TGTGCCAGCAGCCCCGGGGACAGAAACTCTGGAAACACCATATATTTT
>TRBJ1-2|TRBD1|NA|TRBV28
CASSLMRDRVWGGYTF
TGTGCCAGCAGTTTAATGCGGGACAGGGTTTGGGGTGGCTACACCTTC
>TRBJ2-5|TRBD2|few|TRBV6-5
CASSFVDGGGTQYF
TGTGCCAGCAGTTTTGTGGACGGGGGGGGGACCCAGTACTTC
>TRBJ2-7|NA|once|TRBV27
CASSWTLASSYEQYF
TGTGCCAGCAGTTGGACACTAGCTAGCTCCTACGAGCAGTACTTC
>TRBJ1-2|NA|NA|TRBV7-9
CASSPTVGAYGYTF
TGTGCCAGCAGCCCCACGGTGGGCGCCTATGGCTACACCTTC
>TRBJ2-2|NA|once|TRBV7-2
CASSLGLLATGELFF
TGTGCCAGCAGCTTAGGCCTTTTGGCCACCGGGGAGCTGTTTTTT
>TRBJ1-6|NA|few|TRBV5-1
CASSLGQDNSPLHF
TGCGCCAGCAGCTTGGGACAGGATAATTCACCCCTCCACTTT
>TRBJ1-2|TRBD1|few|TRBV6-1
CASSLGQGGYGYTF
TGTGCCAGCAGTTTGGGACAGGGTGGCTATGGCTACACCTTC
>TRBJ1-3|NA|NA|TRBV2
CASGAQAHSGNTIYF
TGTGCCAGTGGGGCCCAAGCCCACTCTGGAAACACCATATATTTT
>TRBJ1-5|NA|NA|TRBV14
CASSQDRPGHRLYSNQPQHF
TGTGCCAGCAGCCAAGATCGCCCGGGACATAGACTTTATAGCAATCAGCCCCAGCATTTT
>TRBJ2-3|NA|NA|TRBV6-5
CASRRLDTQYF
TGTGCCAGCAGGCGGTTAGATACGCAGTATTTT
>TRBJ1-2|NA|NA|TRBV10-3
CAISTMEVGFYGYTF
TGTGCCATCAGTACCATGGAGGTAGGGTTCTATGGCTACACCTTC
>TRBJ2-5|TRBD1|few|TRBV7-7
CASSLEGDRDGETQYF
TGTGCCAGCAGCTTAGAAGGGGACAGGGATGGAGAGACCCAGTACTTC
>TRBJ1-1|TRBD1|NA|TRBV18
CASSPFGQDEAFF
TGTGCCAGCTCACCCTTCGGACAGGATGAAGCTTTCTTT
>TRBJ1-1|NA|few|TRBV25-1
CASSSRRVADTEAFF
TGTGCCAGCAGTAGCCGGAGGGTGGCGGACACTGAAGCTTTCTTT
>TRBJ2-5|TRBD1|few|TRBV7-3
CASSLNTGDETQYF
TGTGCCAGCAGCTTAAACACAGGGGACGAGACCCAGTACTTC
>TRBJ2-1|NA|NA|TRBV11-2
CASSPSFVSYNEQFF
TGTGCCAGCAGTCCCAGTTTCGTCTCCTACAATGAGCAGTTCTTC